This is a list of T cell receptor beta chains from one sample in a study of blood T cells in healthy people across ages. Using its own MiXCR run on the 5' RACE reads, TCRdb lists one record per CDR3 protein. The table records hundreds of thousands of distinct CDR3 sequences, roughly three fifths of them present only once. The specimen sequenced was blood. Receptors were obtained from a middle-aged man in good health. CDR3s include the opening cysteine and the closing phenylalanine or tryptophan. The D gene is left open where the match is weak. Rows may omit the clone size; those that give it use once, few, many or a size class.

d_call j_call v_call clone_size cdr3_aa cdr3_nt
TRBD2 TRBJ2-3 TRBV7-2 - CASSLIAGVTDTQYF TGTGCCAGCAGCTTGATAGCGGGGGTGACAGATACGCAGTATTTT
- TRBJ1-1 TRBV12-3/TRBV12-4 few CAILGDVYTEAFF TGTGCCATCCTCGGGGACGTGTACACTGAAGCTTTCTTT
TRBD1 TRBJ2-5 TRBV9 - CASSVGDRGSTQYF TGTGCCAGCAGCGTAGGGGACAGGGGATCGACCCAGTACTTC
TRBD2 TRBJ2-3 TRBV5-1 - CASRPELAGAADTQYF TGCGCCAGCAGACCAGAACTAGCGGGAGCCGCAGATACGCAGTATTTT
- TRBJ2-7 TRBV6-5 few CASSYSGLEEQYF TGTGCCAGCAGTTACTCTGGGCTAGAGGAGCAGTACTTC
TRBD2 TRBJ2-4 TRBV28 few CASRRQTSGRAILYF TGTGCCAGCCGGAGACAGACTAGCGGGAGGGCCATTCTGTACTTC
TRBD1 TRBJ2-7 TRBV5-1 few CASSLRTGGFEQYF TGCGCCAGCAGCTTAAGGACAGGGGGCTTCGAGCAGTACTTC
- TRBJ2-3 TRBV20-1 - CSARDLFGTDTQYF TGCAGTGCTAGAGATCTTTTTGGCACAGATACGCAGTATTTT
TRBD1 TRBJ1-2 TRBV25-1 - CASSEYKGAAYGYTF TGTGCCAGCAGTGAATATAAGGGGGCGGCCTATGGCTACACCTTC
- TRBJ1-1 TRBV10-2 few CASSESLTEAFF TGCGCCAGCAGTGAGTCACTTACTGAAGCTTTCTTT
- TRBJ2-3 TRBV7-9 few CASSLSTHQGGYTDTQYF TGTGCCAGCAGCTTATCGACGCATCAGGGTGGATATACAGATACGCAGTATTTT
- TRBJ2-6 TRBV4-2 few CASSQDQTGSGANVLTF TGTGCCAGCAGCCAAGATCAAACAGGGTCTGGGGCCAACGTCCTGACTTTC
- TRBJ1-2 TRBV5-1 - CASSLSGGEAYGYTF TGCGCCAGCAGCTTATCTGGGGGCGAAGCCTATGGCTACACCTTC
- TRBJ2-3 TRBV25-1 - CASEVIDTQYF TGTGCCAGCGAGGTCATAGATACGCAGTATTTT
TRBD1 TRBJ2-5 TRBV28 - CASRVGTGGTQETQYF TGTGCCAGCAGAGTTGGGACAGGGGGGACCCAAGAGACCCAGTACTTC
TRBD2 TRBJ2-7 TRBV9 - CASSEGRGLAGAEYYEQYF TGTGCCAGCAGCGAAGGAAGGGGACTAGCGGGAGCAGAGTACTACGAGCAGTACTTC
- TRBJ2-7 TRBV24-1 - CATSAGTGEQYF TGTGCCACCAGTGCTGGGACGGGGGAGCAGTACTTC
- TRBJ2-3 TRBV7-2 - CASSSTGARTDTQYF TGTGCCAGCAGCTCGACGGGGGCCCGCACAGATACGCAGTATTTT
TRBD2 TRBJ2-3 TRBV7-8 - CASSPDLLARSTDTQYF TGTGCCAGCAGCCCCGACTTACTAGCGAGAAGCACAGATACGCAGTATTTT